This T cell receptor beta chain was captured in a study of control samples from healthy donors and cancer patients. CDR1 and CDR2 (germline): LGHNA, YSLEER. Trimming left V 0 bases short and J 4 bases short, with 13 bases between. This CDR3 region has 16 residues. The data were produced by immunoSEQ multiplex PCR, yet TCRdb's version contains in-frame clones alone and is incomplete. This table lists under 200,000 clones. The J gene is TRBJ2-1, the V gene TRBV4-3; maybe TRBD1 (5 bases). Sequencing used blood. The origin of this receptor is a woman aged 30 to 39 in good health. The DNA for the CDR3 is TGCGCCAGCAGCCAAGATTATACAGGCAGTTACAATGAGCAGTTCTTC. Encoded protein: CASSQDYTGSYNEQFF.